This T cell receptor beta chain stems from a study of immune characterization of retroperitoneal liposarcoma. Using its own MiXCR run on the PCR reads, TCRdb lists one record per CDR3 protein. In the table there are 5,000 to 6,000 distinct CDR3 sequences, around 33% of which are singletons. From germline, CDR1 is MNHNS and CDR2 SASEGT. V lost 5 bases and J 3 bases, leaving 10 bases between the germline ends. This CDR3 contains 13 residues. The chain carries TRBV6-1 and TRBJ1-1; D not certain. Sequenced material: tumor tissue. The receptor was derived from a female donor with retroperitoneal liposarcoma. In nucleotides, the CDR3 is TGTGCCAGCAGTTACGACCGCCACACTGAAGCTTTCTTT. It codes for CASSYDRHTEAFF.